The rows below give T cell receptor beta chains drawn from one sample of a study of T cell responses to AZD1222 COVID-19 vaccine. TCRdb's copy holds only in-frame clones and misses some; the assay was immunoSEQ multiplex PCR. This table has 55,000 to 90,000 clones, about 83% appearing once. Sequenced material: peripheral blood, taken on day 0 of AZD1222 vaccination. The source of these receptors is an adult in good health. CDR3s include the opening cysteine and the closing phenylalanine or tryptophan. Fields, in order: D gene, clone size, V gene, J gene, CDR3 protein, CDR3 DNA. The D gene is left open where the match is weak. The size field is filled for only some rows; it gives once, few, many or a size class.

d_call: -
clone_size: -
v_call: TRBV7-2
j_call: TRBJ1-1
cdr3_aa: CASSLVAGDTEAFF
cdr3_nt: TGTGCCAGCAGCTTAGTCGCAGGAGACACTGAAGCTTTCTTT

d_call: -
clone_size: -
v_call: TRBV30
j_call: TRBJ2-5
cdr3_aa: CAWSNQGETQYF
cdr3_nt: TGTGCCTGGAGCAATCAGGGAGAGACCCAGTACTTC

d_call: -
clone_size: -
v_call: TRBV25-1
j_call: TRBJ2-7
cdr3_aa: CASSDPGQGYEQYF
cdr3_nt: TGTGCCAGCAGTGACCCCGGGCAGGGGTACGAGCAGTACTTC

d_call: -
clone_size: -
v_call: TRBV5-4
j_call: TRBJ2-5
cdr3_aa: CASSLARETQYF
cdr3_nt: TGTGCCAGCAGCTTGGCTCGTGAGACCCAGTACTTC

d_call: -
clone_size: -
v_call: TRBV2
j_call: TRBJ1-2
cdr3_aa: CASSEPKGYTF
cdr3_nt: TGTGCCAGCAGTGAACCCAAGGGCTACACCTTC

d_call: -
clone_size: -
v_call: TRBV28
j_call: TRBJ1-5
cdr3_aa: CASSPRGGQPQHF
cdr3_nt: TGTGCCAGCAGTCCGAGGGGGGGTCAGCCCCAGCATTTT

d_call: -
clone_size: -
v_call: TRBV16
j_call: TRBJ1-1
cdr3_aa: CASSQKPPTAYTEAFF
cdr3_nt: TGTGCCAGCAGCCAAAAGCCCCCGACAGCCTACACTGAAGCTTTCTTT

d_call: -
clone_size: -
v_call: TRBV18
j_call: TRBJ2-3
cdr3_aa: CASSPPQRGNTDTQYF
cdr3_nt: TGTGCCAGCTCACCACCTCAACGGGGGAACACAGATACGCAGTATTTT

d_call: -
clone_size: -
v_call: TRBV7-3
j_call: TRBJ1-5
cdr3_aa: CASSSGRARYSNQPQHF
cdr3_nt: TGTGCCAGCAGCTCCGGACGGGCCCGGTATAGCAATCAGCCCCAGCATTTT

d_call: -
clone_size: -
v_call: TRBV15
j_call: TRBJ2-3
cdr3_aa: CATSRLLGGTDTQYF
cdr3_nt: TGTGCCACCAGCAGACTACTAGGTGGCACAGATACGCAGTATTTT

d_call: -
clone_size: -
v_call: TRBV12-3/TRBV12-4
j_call: TRBJ1-1
cdr3_aa: CASTPTGSVAFF
cdr3_nt: TGTGCCAGCACCCCGACTGGATCGGTAGCTTTCTTT

d_call: -
clone_size: -
v_call: TRBV3-1/TRBV3-2
j_call: TRBJ2-7
cdr3_aa: CASSPRAQTEQYF
cdr3_nt: TGTGCCAGCAGCCCCAGGGCCCAGACGGAGCAGTACTTC

d_call: TRBD2
clone_size: -
v_call: TRBV5-1
j_call: TRBJ2-7
cdr3_aa: CASSLGGSGGALEQYF
cdr3_nt: TGCGCCAGCAGCTTGGGGGGAAGCGGGGGCGCGTTGGAGCAGTACTTC

d_call: TRBD1
clone_size: few
v_call: TRBV10-1
j_call: TRBJ2-2
cdr3_aa: CASSEQGATGELFF
cdr3_nt: TGCGCCAGCAGCGAGCAGGGGGCAACCGGGGAGCTGTTTTTT

d_call: -
clone_size: -
v_call: TRBV18
j_call: TRBJ2-7
cdr3_aa: CASSPSTVIYEQYF
cdr3_nt: TGTGCCAGCTCACCCTCAACAGTGATCTACGAGCAGTACTTC

d_call: -
clone_size: -
v_call: TRBV6-2/TRBV6-3
j_call: TRBJ1-3
cdr3_aa: CASSFTVSGNTIYF
cdr3_nt: TGTGCCAGCAGTTTTACGGTCTCTGGAAACACCATATATTTT

d_call: -
clone_size: -
v_call: TRBV6-6
j_call: TRBJ1-4
cdr3_aa: CASWGGGAGNEKLFF
cdr3_nt: TGTGCCAGTTGGGGGGGCGGGGCAGGAAATGAAAAACTGTTTTTT

d_call: -
clone_size: -
v_call: TRBV9
j_call: TRBJ2-3
cdr3_aa: CASSVRQSTDTQYF
cdr3_nt: TGTGCCAGCAGCGTCAGACAGAGCACAGATACGCAGTATTTT

d_call: TRBD1
clone_size: -
v_call: TRBV30
j_call: TRBJ1-5
cdr3_aa: CAWTGGGNQPQHF
cdr3_nt: TGTGCCTGGACAGGGGGCGGCAATCAGCCCCAGCATTTT

d_call: TRBD1
clone_size: many
v_call: TRBV12-3/TRBV12-4
j_call: TRBJ1-2
cdr3_aa: CASSGTGSYGYTF
cdr3_nt: TGTGCCAGCAGTGGGACAGGCAGCTATGGCTACACCTTC

d_call: TRBD1
clone_size: -
v_call: TRBV5-1
j_call: TRBJ1-1
cdr3_aa: CASSFHRGNTEAFF
cdr3_nt: TGCGCCAGCAGCTTCCACAGGGGTAACACTGAAGCTTTCTTT

d_call: -
clone_size: -
v_call: TRBV6-6
j_call: TRBJ1-1
cdr3_aa: CASSYEGTPEAFF
cdr3_nt: TGTGCCAGCAGTTACGAGGGGACTCCTGAAGCTTTCTTT

d_call: -
clone_size: few
v_call: TRBV10-1
j_call: TRBJ2-7
cdr3_aa: CASSEQPNAYEQYF
cdr3_nt: TGCGCCAGCAGTGAGCAGCCTAATGCCTACGAGCAGTACTTC

d_call: TRBD2
clone_size: -
v_call: TRBV4-2
j_call: TRBJ2-1
cdr3_aa: CASSQPGTSLNEQFF
cdr3_nt: TGTGCCAGCAGCCAACCCGGGACTAGCTTGAATGAGCAGTTCTTC

d_call: TRBD2
clone_size: -
v_call: TRBV7-8
j_call: TRBJ2-5
cdr3_aa: CASTPSRTSGGYLRETQYF
cdr3_nt: TGTGCCAGCACCCCTTCCCGGACTAGCGGGGGGTACCTTCGAGAGACCCAGTACTTC

d_call: -
clone_size: -
v_call: TRBV5-8
j_call: TRBJ2-7
cdr3_aa: CASSLFGAVSSYEQYF
cdr3_nt: TGTGCCAGCAGCTTGTTTGGGGCGGTAAGCTCCTACGAGCAGTACTTC

d_call: -
clone_size: few
v_call: TRBV5-1
j_call: TRBJ1-5
cdr3_aa: CASSLGGISNQPQHF
cdr3_nt: TGCGCCAGCAGCTTGGGAGGGATAAGCAATCAGCCCCAGCATTTT

d_call: -
clone_size: -
v_call: TRBV19
j_call: TRBJ1-5
cdr3_aa: CASSQGKGQPQHF
cdr3_nt: TGTGCCAGTAGCCAGGGGAAGGGTCAGCCCCAGCATTTT